The next 11 T cell receptor beta chains were all read from a single sample in a study of T cell responses to AZD1222 COVID-19 vaccine. Assay used: immunoSEQ multiplex PCR; TCRdb lists only in-frame clones, some missing. The sample records 100,000 or so clones, 86% being singletons. The specimen was peripheral blood, collected on day 0 of AZD1222 vaccination. These receptors all stem from an adult in good health.

V usage is TRBV29-1 and J usage is TRBJ1-5; TRBD1 matches at 7 bases. Trimming at V came to 6 bases and at J to 5 bases, leaving 7 bases not matched to a gene. Germline CDR1 SQVTM, CDR2 ANQGSEA. CDR3 length: 13 amino acids. The CDR3 loop reads CSVADRFDQPQHF. The CDR3 region has the DNA TGCAGCGTCGCGGACAGGTTTGATCAGCCCCAGCATTTT. The whole variable domain, filled in from reference TRBV29-1 and TRBJ1-5, reads SAVISQKPSRDICQRGTSLTIQCQVDSQVTMMFWYRQQPGQSLTLIATANQGSEATYESGFVIDKFPISRPNLTFSTLTVSNMSPEDSSIYLCSVADRFDQPQHFGDGTRLSIL.

CDR3 nucleotide sequence: TGTGCCAGCAGCTTAAGGGACAGCTACGAGCAGTACTTC. Its protein product is CASSLRDSYEQYF. The chain joins TRBV7-3 to TRBJ2-7; TRBD1 matches at 7 bases. The CDR3 is made up of 13 amino acids. Per germline, CDR1 SGHTA and CDR2 FQGTGA. The junction had 0 bases not matched to a gene; V was cut back by 1 base and J by 3 bases. Full variable domain (rest looked up from reference TRBV7-3 and TRBJ2-7): GAGVSQTPSNKVTEKGKYVELRCDPISGHTALYWYRQSLGQGPEFLIYFQGTGAADDSGLPNDRFFAVRPEGSVSTLKIQRTERGDSAVYLCASSLRDSYEQYFGPGTRLTVT.

This chain links TRBV10-3 with TRBJ2-3; D is ambiguous. Germline assignment: CDR1 ENHRY and CDR2 SYGVKD. Trimming pared 3 bases from V and 1 base from J, leaving 8 bases between. The CDR3 runs to 14 residues. The CDR3, as DNA: TGTGCCATCAGTGAATGGACCCGCACAGATACGCAGTATTTT. This translates into CAISEWTRTDTQYF.

The chain has TRBV2 and TRBJ1-2; D unclear. CDR3 size: 10 residues. The V gene lost 7 bases and the J gene lost 7 bases, with 7 bases spanning the gap. Per germline, CDR1 SNHLY and CDR2 FYNNEI. CDR3 in DNA: TGTGCCAGCAAACTTGGTGGCTACACCTTC. This sequence encodes CASKLGGYTF. Based on the CDR3 plus reference TRBV2 and TRBJ1-2, the full variable domain is EPEVTQTPSHQVTQMGQEVILRCVPISNHLYFYWYRQILGQKVEFLVSFYNNEISEKSEIFDDQFSVERPDGSNFTLKIRSTKLEDSAMYFCASKLGGYTFGSGTRLTVV.

The chain has TRBV19 and TRBJ2-3; 8 nucleotides match TRBD1. The CDR3 contains 16 residues. The germline CDR1 and CDR2 sequences are LNHDA and SQIVND (reference sequence). The J segment lost 1 base and the V segment lost 4 bases, leaving 7 bases of the junction unmatched. CDR3 in DNA: TGTGCCAGTAGTACTCCGGACAGGGCACGCACAGATACGCAGTATTTT. It codes for CASSTPDRARTDTQYF. The full variable domain, completed using reference TRBV19 and TRBJ2-3, is DGGITQSPKYLFRKEGQNVTLSCEQNLNHDAMYWYRQDPGQGLRLIYYSQIVNDFQKGDIAEGYSVSREKKESFPLTVTSAQKNPTAFYLCASSTPDRARTDTQYFGPGTRLTVL.

V and J are TRBV4-2 and TRBJ2-3; TRBD1 matches at 7 bases. Germline-derived CDR1 and CDR2 are LGHNA and YNFKEQ. The trim removed 1 base at V and 2 bases at J, leaving 3 bases unmatched. The CDR3 is 15 amino acids. CDR3 DNA sequence: TGTGCCAGCAGCCAAGGGCAGGGGGACACAGATACGCAGTATTTT. Protein: CASSQGQGDTDTQYF.

This clone was seen at least ten times. The chain couples TRBV7-6 to TRBJ2-1, with D maybe TRBD2 (6 bases). V was shortened by 3 bases and J by 4 bases, with 16 bases between the two germline ends. This CDR3 is 16 amino acids long. The germline gives CDR1 SGHVS, CDR2 FNYEAQ. The CDR3, as DNA: TGTGCCAGCAGCTTTCTGGAGGGATCTTCTTACAATGAGCAGTTCTTC. Amino acid sequence: CASSFLEGSSYNEQFF.

The V gene is TRBV27, the J gene TRBJ2-7, with 11 nucleotides matching TRBD1. CDR3 length equals 14 residues. Trimming at V came to 3 bases and at J to 6 bases, leaving 4 bases not matched to a gene. Germline V CDR1 and CDR2: MNHEY, SMNVEV (reference sequence). CDR3: CASSFGTGGGEQYF. The CDR3 DNA follows: TGTGCCAGCAGTTTTGGGACAGGGGGAGGCGAGCAGTACTTC.

This clone was observed a single time. This chain joins TRBV29-1 and TRBJ1-2, with unresolved D. V was cut by 7 bases and J by 4 bases, with 13 bases left in between. The CDR3 runs to 12 residues. Germline V gene data show CDR1 as SQVTM and CDR2 as ANQGSEA. For the CDR3, the DNA is TGCAGCGCTAAAGGGCAGGCCTATGGCTACACCTTC. It yields the protein CSAKGQAYGYTF.

This chain links TRBV28 with TRBJ1-2; maybe TRBD1 (6 bases). V was clipped by 5 bases and J by 6 bases, with 22 bases between them. There are 16 residues in the CDR3. Germline values: CDR1 MDHEN, CDR2 SYDVKM. CDR3 amino acids: CASSLQGRVRGDGYTF. CDR3 bases: TGTGCCAGCAGTCTACAGGGAAGGGTTCGAGGGGATGGCTACACCTTC.

The rearrangement uses TRBV19 and TRBJ1-5, with D possibly TRBD1 on 5 matching bases. Trimming took off 6 bases at V and 9 bases at J, with 21 bases between the two ends. Looked up from germline, CDR1 is LNHDA and CDR2 is SQIVND (reference sequence). CDR3 length: 15 amino acids. DNA of the CDR3: TGTGCCAGTAGCCCTGGGGGACTGACCGGATTGCCCCAGCATTTT. Its translation: CASSPGGLTGLPQHF.